This T cell receptor (beta chain) comes out of a study of T cell responses to AZD1222 COVID-19 vaccine. Study-wide results and limits: Only 5 or 6 people who got AZD1222 tested seropositive at baseline.

For this clone: Its antigen is undetermined.

J lost 3 bases, V lost 3 bases, and 10 bases had no gene match. The CDR3 is made up of 16 amino acids. CDR1 and CDR2 from the germline V gene are MDHEN and SYDVKM. Produced via immunoSEQ multiplex PCR; TCRdb's table is partial and in-frame only. The repertoire holds more than 95,000 clones, with 86% as singletons. The sequence came from an adult who received the MenACWY meningococcal vaccine as a control. The rearrangement uses TRBV28 and TRBJ2-7, with TRBD2 matching 8 bases. The input for sequencing was peripheral blood, taken 28 days after the second dose of the MenACWY control vaccine. Here the CDR3 DNA reads TGTGCCAGCAGTTTTCACCTAGCGGGTCTAAGCTACGAGCAGTACTTC. Translated, it gives CASSFHLAGLSYEQYF.